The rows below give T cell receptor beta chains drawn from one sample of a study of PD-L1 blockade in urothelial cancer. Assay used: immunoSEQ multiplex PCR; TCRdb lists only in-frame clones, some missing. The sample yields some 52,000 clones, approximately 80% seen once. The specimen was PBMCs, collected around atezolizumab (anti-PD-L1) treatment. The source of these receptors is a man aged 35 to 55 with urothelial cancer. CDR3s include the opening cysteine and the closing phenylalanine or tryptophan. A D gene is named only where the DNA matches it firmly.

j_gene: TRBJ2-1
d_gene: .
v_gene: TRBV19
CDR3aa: CASTLSPGSYNEQFF

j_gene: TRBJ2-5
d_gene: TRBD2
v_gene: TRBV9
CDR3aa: CASSEGLVKRETQYF

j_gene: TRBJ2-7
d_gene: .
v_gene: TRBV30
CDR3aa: CAFGSSPYEQYF

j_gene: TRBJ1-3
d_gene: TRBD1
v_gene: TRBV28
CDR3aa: CASSFTGGRGNTIYF

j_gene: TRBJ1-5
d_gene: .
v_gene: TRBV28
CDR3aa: CASSASRPQHF

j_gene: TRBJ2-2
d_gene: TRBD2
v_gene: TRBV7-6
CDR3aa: CASSFSGNLGGELFF

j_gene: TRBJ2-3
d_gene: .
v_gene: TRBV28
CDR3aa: CASSFPATSTDTQYF

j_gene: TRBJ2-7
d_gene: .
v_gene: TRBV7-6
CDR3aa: CASSLVGGAAYEQYF

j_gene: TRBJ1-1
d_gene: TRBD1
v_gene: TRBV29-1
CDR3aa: CSVVDRANTEAFF

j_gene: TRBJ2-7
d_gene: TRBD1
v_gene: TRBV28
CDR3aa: CASGSQTGGAFEQYF

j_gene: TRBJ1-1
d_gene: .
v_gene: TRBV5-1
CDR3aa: CASSLGRGTEAFF

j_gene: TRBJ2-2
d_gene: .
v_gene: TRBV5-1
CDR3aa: CASSLTQGELFF

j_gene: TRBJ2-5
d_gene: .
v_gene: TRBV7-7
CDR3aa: CASSLVIQETQYF

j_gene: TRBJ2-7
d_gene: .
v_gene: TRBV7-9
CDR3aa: CASSPPGLGAEQYF

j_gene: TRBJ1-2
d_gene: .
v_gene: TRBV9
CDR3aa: CASMSVGASYGYTF

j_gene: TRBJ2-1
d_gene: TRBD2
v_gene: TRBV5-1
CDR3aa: CASSLAGANYNEQFF

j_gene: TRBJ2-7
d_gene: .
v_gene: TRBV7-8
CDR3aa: CASSLATGGAPYEQYF

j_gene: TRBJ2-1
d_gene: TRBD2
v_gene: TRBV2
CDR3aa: CASSVGGTGGNEQFF

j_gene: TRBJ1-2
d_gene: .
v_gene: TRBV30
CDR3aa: CAWTREDRFNYGYTF

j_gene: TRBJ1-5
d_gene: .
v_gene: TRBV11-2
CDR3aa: CASSEMGDQPQHF

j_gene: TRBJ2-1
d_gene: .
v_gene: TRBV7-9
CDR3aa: CASSSLSGRQDNEQFF

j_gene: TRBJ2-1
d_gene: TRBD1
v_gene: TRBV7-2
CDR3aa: CASSLGGTGMSEQFF

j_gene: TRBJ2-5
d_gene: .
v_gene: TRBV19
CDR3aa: CASSRISRGPQETQYF

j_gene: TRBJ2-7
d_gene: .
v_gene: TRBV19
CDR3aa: CASSIEEGGEQYF

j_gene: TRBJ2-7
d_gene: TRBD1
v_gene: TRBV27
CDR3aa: CASSLEQGTDEQYF

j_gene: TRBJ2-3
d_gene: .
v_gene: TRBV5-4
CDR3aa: CASSSKGLGADTQYF

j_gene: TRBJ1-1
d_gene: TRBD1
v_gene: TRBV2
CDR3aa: CASSGNRGTEAFF

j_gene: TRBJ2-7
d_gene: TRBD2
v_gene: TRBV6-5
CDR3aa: CASSSLAGGAYEQYF

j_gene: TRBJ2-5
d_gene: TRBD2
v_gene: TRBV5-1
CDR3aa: CASSPQNGGRETQYF

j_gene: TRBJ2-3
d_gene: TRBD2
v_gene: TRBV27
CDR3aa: CASSLLAGSPRFLTDTQYF

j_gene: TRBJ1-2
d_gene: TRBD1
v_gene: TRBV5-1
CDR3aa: CASSIGTAYGYTF

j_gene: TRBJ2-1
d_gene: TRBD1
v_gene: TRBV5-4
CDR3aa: CASSSRDRGPPNEQFF

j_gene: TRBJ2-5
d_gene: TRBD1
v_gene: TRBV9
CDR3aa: CASSGTGLFQETQYF

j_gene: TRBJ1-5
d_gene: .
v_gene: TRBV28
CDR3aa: CASSFRQGSQPQHF

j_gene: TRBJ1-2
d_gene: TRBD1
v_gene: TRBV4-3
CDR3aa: CASSQDPGQGVGYTF

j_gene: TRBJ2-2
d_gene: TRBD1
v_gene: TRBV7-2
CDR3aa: CASSRQGTGELFF

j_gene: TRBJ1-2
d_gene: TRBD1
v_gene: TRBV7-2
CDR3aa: CASSPPGQNYGYTF

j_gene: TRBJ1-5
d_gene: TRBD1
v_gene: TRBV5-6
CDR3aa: CASSSGTGGSNQPQHF

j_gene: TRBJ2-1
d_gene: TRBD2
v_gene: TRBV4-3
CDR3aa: CASSHETGLAGGVEQFF

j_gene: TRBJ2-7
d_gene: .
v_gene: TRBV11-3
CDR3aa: CASSLDQGYEQYF

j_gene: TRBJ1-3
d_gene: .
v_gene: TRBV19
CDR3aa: CASSGTVSGGTIYF

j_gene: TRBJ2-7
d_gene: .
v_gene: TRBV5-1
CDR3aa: CASSPSVRSEQYF

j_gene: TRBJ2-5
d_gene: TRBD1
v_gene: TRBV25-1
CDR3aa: CASSALGQGQETQYF

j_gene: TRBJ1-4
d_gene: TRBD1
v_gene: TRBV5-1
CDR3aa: CASSLGGTGDEKLFF

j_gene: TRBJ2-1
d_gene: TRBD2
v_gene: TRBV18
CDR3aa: CASSPVLAGGRNEQFF

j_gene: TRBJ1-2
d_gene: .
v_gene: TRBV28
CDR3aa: CASSSRSSGSIRYYGYTF

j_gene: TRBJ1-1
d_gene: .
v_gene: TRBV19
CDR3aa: CASSIGVSGNTEAFF

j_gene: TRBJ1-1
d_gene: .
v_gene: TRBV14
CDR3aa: CASSPRLIGEAFF

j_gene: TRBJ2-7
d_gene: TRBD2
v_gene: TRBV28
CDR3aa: CASLPGGAYEQYF

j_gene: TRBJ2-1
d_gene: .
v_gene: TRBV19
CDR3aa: CASSIDSNRNNEQFF

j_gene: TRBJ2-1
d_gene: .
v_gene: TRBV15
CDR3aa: CATSRDKEWSSYNEQFF

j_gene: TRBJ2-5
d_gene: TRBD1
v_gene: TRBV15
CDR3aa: CATSRGQGAVETQYF

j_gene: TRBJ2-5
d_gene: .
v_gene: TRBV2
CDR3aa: CASSGVNGTQYF

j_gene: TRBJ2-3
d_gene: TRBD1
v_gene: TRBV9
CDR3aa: CASSVRTGGGTDTQYF

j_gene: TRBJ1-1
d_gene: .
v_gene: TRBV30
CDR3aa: CAWRRTGAFF

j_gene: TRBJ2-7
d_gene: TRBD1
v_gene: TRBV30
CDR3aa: CALLLITGAFPYEQYF

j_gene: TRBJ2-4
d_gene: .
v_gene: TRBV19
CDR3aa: CASSMSNIQYF